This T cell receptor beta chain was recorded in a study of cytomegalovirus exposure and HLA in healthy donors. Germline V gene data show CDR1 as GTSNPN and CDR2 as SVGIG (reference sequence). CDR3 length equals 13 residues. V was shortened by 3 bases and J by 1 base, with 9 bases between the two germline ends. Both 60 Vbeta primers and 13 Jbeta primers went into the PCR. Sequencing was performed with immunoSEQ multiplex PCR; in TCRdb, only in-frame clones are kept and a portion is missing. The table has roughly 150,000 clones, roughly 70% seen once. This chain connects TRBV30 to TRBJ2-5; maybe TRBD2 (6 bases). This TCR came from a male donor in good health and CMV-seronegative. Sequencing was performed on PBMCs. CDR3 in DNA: TGTGCCTGGAGGAGGGACTTCCAAGAGACCCAGTACTTC. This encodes CAWRRDFQETQYF.